These 18 T cell receptor beta chains originate from one sample sequenced in a study of response to subunit inactivated influenza vaccine. TCRdb re-analysed the RT-PCR reads in MiXCR, keeping a single row per CDR3 protein. The sample holds approximately 730,000 distinct CDR3 sequences, about 15% seen once. The sample consisted of PBMCs from blood, taken 14 to 15 days before vaccination. Every receptor here comes from a man aged 50-59 years who received an inactivated influenza vaccine.

This clonotype was counted between two and nine times. This chain uses TRBV5-5 with TRBJ2-5; no clear D gene. Trimming left V 7 bases short and J 1 base short, with 17 bases between. The germline gives CDR1 SGHKS, CDR2 YYEKEE (reference sequence). The CDR3 is 15 amino acids. The CDR3: CASGVPGRAQETQYF. The DNA of the CDR3 is TGTGCCAGCGGGGTCCCGGGTAGGGCCCAAGAGACCCAGTACTTC.

V gene TRBV6-5 combines with J gene TRBJ2-7, with TRBD2 matching over 14 bases. This CDR3 is built from 17 residues. The trim removed 0 bases at V and 7 bases at J, leaving 8 bases unmatched. In germline, CDR1 is MNHEY, CDR2 SVGAGI. CDR3 DNA: TGTGCCAGCAGTTACTCGACTAGCGGGAGGGGGGTATGGGAGCAGTACTTC. This sequence encodes CASSYSTSGRGVWEQYF.

The chain couples TRBV5-5 to TRBJ2-7; 8 nucleotides align to TRBD1. Trimming removed 0 bases from V and 6 bases from J; junction bases left unmatched: 5. Germline values: CDR1 SGHKS, CDR2 YYEKEE (reference sequence). The CDR3 totals 14 residues. DNA for the CDR3: TGTGCCAGCAGCTTGGCCGGGACAGGACTCGAGCAGTACTTC. Its translation is CASSLAGTGLEQYF. The full variable domain, with the rest looked up from reference TRBV5-5 and TRBJ2-7, is DAGVTQSPTHLIKTRGQQVTLRCSPISGHKSVSWYQQVLGQGPQFIFQYYEKEERGRGNFPDRFSARQFPNYSSELNVNALLLGDSALYLCASSLAGTGLEQYFGPGTRLTVT.

This clonotype was observed a few times. The chain recombines TRBV3-1 with TRBJ1-2; no clear D gene. V dropped 1 base and J dropped 0 bases, with 9 bases sitting between them. This CDR3 has 15 residues. In germline, CDR1 is LGHDT, CDR2 YNNKEL (reference sequence). The chain's CDR3 is CASSQVWSSNYGYTF. As DNA, the CDR3 is TGTGCCAGCAGCCAAGTCTGGAGCTCTAACTATGGCTACACCTTC.

This clonotype was observed a handful of times. The chain has TRBV5-6 and TRBJ2-7; 7 positions match TRBD1. From germline, CDR1 is SGHDT and CDR2 YYEEEE. The CDR3 has 17 amino acids. With 0 bases clipped from V and 3 bases from J, the junction kept 12 bases outside the gene matches. The CDR3 reads CASSLAIGGQLLYEQYF. The CDR3 region has the DNA TGTGCCAGCAGCTTGGCTATTGGGGGACAGCTCCTCTACGAGCAGTACTTC.

The J gene is TRBJ2-1, the V gene TRBV29-1; 13 bases line up with TRBD2. Germline CDR1 and CDR2: SQVTM and ANQGSEA. V lost 7 bases to trimming and J lost 7 bases; unmatched junction nucleotides: 7. The CDR3 contains 14 residues. The DNA of the CDR3 is TGCAGCGCCGCTACTAGCGGGGGGGCGAATGAGCAGTTCTTC. Translation gives CSAATSGGANEQFF.

This clonotype was detected a few times. This sequence joins TRBV9 and TRBJ1-2; 8 bases fit TRBD1. CDR1 is SGDLS and CDR2 is YYNGEE in the germline V gene. V was pared by 2 bases and J by 6 bases, with 3 bases of the junction left unmatched. The CDR3 runs 13 residues. The CDR3 protein is CASSVAGGDGYTF. DNA of the CDR3: TGTGCCAGCAGCGTGGCAGGGGGCGATGGCTACACCTTC.

This chain connects TRBV20-1 to TRBJ2-1; tentative D call: TRBD2 (6 bases). Germline-derived CDR1 and CDR2 are DFQATT and SNEGSKA (reference sequence). Trimming stripped 4 bases from V and 2 bases from J, with 15 bases between. The CDR3 totals 15 residues. The CDR3 nucleotides read TGCAGTGCTATACCTTGGGGGGTCCCCTACAATGAGCAGTTCTTC. Translating gives CSAIPWGVPYNEQFF.

The gene calls are TRBV27 and TRBJ2-7, with D perhaps TRBD2 (6 bases). CDR3 size: 12 residues. Trimming stripped 6 bases from V and 6 bases from J, with 12 bases between. Germline lookup yields CDR1 MNHEY and CDR2 SMNVEV (reference sequence). CDR3 loop: CASSTVGSEQYF. The DNA of the CDR3 is TGTGCCAGCAGCACAGTCGGGAGCGAGCAGTACTTC.

This clonotype turned up a few times. CDR3 amino acids: CASSLPGTHAYEQYF. The CDR3 region has the DNA TGTGCCAGCAGCCTTCCCGGGACCCACGCCTACGAGCAGTACTTC. This chain connects TRBV6-2 or TRBV6-3 to TRBJ2-7, with D possibly being TRBD1 or TRBD2 (5 bases each). Germline V gene sequence: CDR1 MNHEY, CDR2 SVGEGT. CDR3 length equals 15 residues. Trimming stripped 6 bases from V and 2 bases from J, with 17 bases between.

This clonotype was found a few times. The genes are TRBV7-9 and TRBJ2-7; the D call may be TRBD1 or TRBD2 (5 bases each). This CDR3 region has 14 residues. The germline CDR1 and CDR2 sequences are SEHNR and FQNEAQ (reference sequence). V shed 5 bases and J shed 5 bases, with 16 bases lying between them. CDR3 DNA: TGTGCCAGCAGCACGAGGGACGTCCGGAACGAGCAGTACTTC. Protein sequence: CASSTRDVRNEQYF.

In DNA form, the CDR3 reads TGTGCCAGCAGCTTGGCTAGCGGGAGGGCGAGCTCCTACAATGAGCAGTTCTTC. Amino acid sequence: CASSLASGRASSYNEQFF. The chain combines TRBV5-6 with TRBJ2-1; 12 bases fit TRBD2. The CDR3 is 18 amino acids. The V gene end was trimmed by 0 bases and the J gene end by 0 bases; junction bases not matched to a gene: 4. The germline CDR1 and CDR2 sequences are SGHDT and YYEEEE.

The chain recombines TRBV6-1 with TRBJ2-1, with TRBD2 identical over 8 bases. The CDR3 is made up of 14 amino acids. CDR1 and CDR2 (germline): MNHNS, SASEGT. J gave up 4 bases and V 7 bases, and 6 bases lay outside the gene matches. CDR3 sequence (DNA): TGTGCCAGCAATCATGGCGGGGGGTACAATGAGCAGTTCTTC. It specifies CASNHGGGYNEQFF.

This clonotype has more than one count but fewer than ten. This rearrangement joins TRBV28 to TRBJ2-1; D remains unclear. Trimming took off 3 bases at V and 8 bases at J, with 14 bases between the two ends. The CDR3 runs to 14 residues. Germline CDR1 MDHEN, CDR2 SYDVKM. CDR3 loop: CASSLPGLLYEQFF. The DNA for the CDR3 is TGTGCCAGCAGTTTGCCTGGGTTATTGTATGAGCAGTTCTTC.

The V gene is TRBV4-1, the J gene TRBJ2-3; a possible D gene is TRBD2 (6 bases). V shed 0 bases and J shed 0 bases, with 22 bases lying between them. The length of the CDR3 is 20 residues. CDR1 MGHRA and CDR2 YSYEKL come from the germline V gene. In nucleotides, the CDR3 is TGCGCCAGCAGCCAAGATCCCGCAAGACTAGGCCACCTCAGCACAGATACGCAGTATTTT. Protein product: CASSQDPARLGHLSTDTQYF.

This clonotype was seen many times. The rearrangement links TRBV18 to TRBJ2-7; maybe TRBD1 (5 bases). The V end was cut by 0 bases, the J end by 6 bases, with 12 bases between. CDR3 length equals 14 residues. Looked up from germline, CDR1 is KGHSH and CDR2 is LQKENI. The CDR3 reads CASSPPRVGSEQYF. CDR3 bases: TGTGCCAGCTCACCACCCAGGGTTGGAAGCGAGCAGTACTTC.

This clonotype was detected a few times. J is TRBJ2-5 and V is TRBV2; possible D gene TRBD2, 6 bases. With 4 bases removed from V and 0 bases from J, the gap between germline ends came to 18 bases. The germline V gene encodes CDR1 SNHLY and CDR2 FYNNEI. CDR3 length: 17 residues. CDR3 in amino acids: CASSGGDSGEYQETQYF. CDR3 coding DNA: TGTGCCAGCAGTGGGGGGGATAGCGGAGAGTACCAAGAGACCCAGTACTTC.

There are a few counts of this clonotype. The rearrangement joins TRBV7-2 to TRBJ2-3; D is ambiguous. Trimming took off 0 bases at V and 8 bases at J, with 12 bases between the two ends. The CDR3 spans 14 residues. Germline V gives CDR1 SGHTA, CDR2 FQGNSA. CDR3 nucleotides: TGTGCCAGCAGCTTAGCCTTCTCGGCCTCTACGCAGTATTTT. This encodes CASSLAFSASTQYF.